These 5 T cell receptor beta chains originate from one sample sequenced in a study of OX40 agonist ivuxolimab in advanced cancers. Measured with immunoSEQ multiplex PCR; TCRdb has only the in-frame clones, and not every one. The sample gives 40,000 to 45,000 clones, 80% of which show up once; 4% to 4.5% is in the top ten. Sequencing was performed on CD4+ or CD8+ T cells sorted from blood, taken in a trial of the OX40 agonist ivuxolimab. The receptor source for this set is an adult with an advanced solid tumor such as melanoma, head and neck, liver or kidney cancer.

This clone was picked up a small number of times. This chain links TRBV5-4 with TRBJ1-2; 7 nucleotides align to TRBD1. CDR3 length: 14 residues. With 3 bases clipped from V and 1 base from J, the junction kept 3 bases outside the gene matches. CDR1 and CDR2 from the germline V gene are SGHNT and YYREEE (reference sequence). The CDR3 loop reads CASSWDSINYGYTF. The CDR3 DNA sequence: TGTGCCAGCAGCTGGGACAGCATTAACTATGGCTACACCTTC.

This clone was counted between two and nine times. The V call is TRBV2, the J call TRBJ1-6; 7 bases line up with TRBD1. V was clipped by 3 bases and J by 6 bases; unmatched bases: 5. Germline-derived CDR1 and CDR2 are SNHLY and FYNNEI. The CDR3 covers 15 residues. The CDR3, as DNA: TGTGCCAGCAGTGATGTAAGACAGGGTAATTCACCCCTCCACTTT. This gives the protein CASSDVRQGNSPLHF.

J is TRBJ2-7 and V is TRBV20-1; D tentatively fits TRBD1 or TRBD2 (5 bases each). The germline V and J ends were trimmed by 5 bases and 10 bases, with 15 bases remaining between them. Germline-derived CDR1 and CDR2 are DFQATT and SNEGSKA (reference sequence). The CDR3 is 11 amino acids. The CDR3 coding sequence is TGCAGTGCTCCCCATGGGGGACCCCAGTACTTC. Protein: CSAPHGGPQYF.

J is TRBJ2-5 and V is TRBV30, with 9 bases aligning to TRBD2. The CDR3 covers 13 residues. Germline values: CDR1 GTSNPN, CDR2 SVGIG (reference sequence). Losses at the gene ends were 8 bases for V and 2 bases for J; bases not matched to a gene: 6. CDR3 in DNA: TGTGCCGGGGGCGGGGGGGCTCAAGAGACCCAGTACTTC. It specifies CAGGGGAQETQYF.

The chain employs TRBV29-1 and TRBJ1-2; D not resolved. This CDR3 spans 12 amino acids. The germline V and J ends were trimmed by 0 bases and 5 bases, with 7 bases remaining between them. CDR1 is SQVTM and CDR2 is ANQGSEA in the germline V gene. The CDR3 DNA reads as TGCAGCGTTGAAGAGGCGGCGTATGGCTACACCTTC. It specifies CSVEEAAYGYTF.